Detailed here is one T cell receptor (beta chain). The antigen it recognizes is unknown. One base away there is no much larger clone; base qualities are not given. One collaborating source in Seattle enrolled patients during active infection and followed them longitudinally through the course of disease. Collaborating institutions collected whole blood in K2EDTA tubes following their own protocols. For TCRbeta analysis, collaborators shipped samples in one of three forms: frozen whole blood, isolated PBMCs, or DNA extracted from either of those sample types. At the junction V is shortened by 4 bases and J by 4 bases, with 13 bases in between. CDR1 LGHNA and CDR2 YSLEER were looked up in the germline V gene. Including cysteine and phenylalanine, the CDR3 has 14 amino acids. The entry retains the CDR3 DNA only, 42 bases that are in frame from base 1. This record comes from a study of blood T cell repertoires in COVID-19 (dated by TCRdb to the early 2020s). The study in broad terms: Collaborator samples came from the United States, Italy and Spain and covered acute and convalescent phases of COVID-19. Nearly every sample came with metadata listing a de-identified subject ID, COVID-19 status, age in years and sex. The dataset comprised deeply sampled blood TCRbeta repertoires from subjects exposed to, actively infected with, or recovered from COVID-19. The repertoires were released in a freely available public database intended as a resource for research on the immune response to SARS-CoV-2. Where available, HLA class I and class II types were obtained from metadata supplied by the sample provider rather than from assay-based typing. The samples were drawn from two sources: the first 160 participants of the ongoing ImmuneRACE study, and 950 to 1,500 subjects contributed by 6 global collaborators. The prospective study material was composed of cDNA or gDNA derived from T cells, B-cell-depleted T cells, or PBMCs. The research as a whole found: Clinical and demographic metadata were provided uncurated, with the amount varying by source and participant.

The immunoSEQ Assay, a bias-controlled multiplex PCR, was used to amplify TCRbeta CDR3 regions from genomic DNA. Regarding the original processing steps: Nucleated cell counts per sample were estimated from amplification of reference gene primers within the assay. Sequence reads were collapsed and filtered to measure the absolute abundance of every unique TCRbeta CDR3 rearrangement. For each sample, productive Simpson clonality was calculated by taking the square root of Simpson's diversity index across productive rearrangements. Sourced from immuneACCESS, this table was stored by TCRdb with only in-frame sequences that have V and J called. A share of the clones is absent; for the studies checked, an unresolved V gene accounts for under half, and the remainder has no known explanation. That table furnishes V, J and clone size, whereas the DNA furnished D and trimming. The sample records a few hundred thousand clones, around 85% of which are singletons. The ten most abundant clones make up about 0.9% of the sample.

The chain was built from TRBV4-3 and TRBJ1-2; the D segment could be TRBD1, given 6 matching bases. The sample was peripheral blood. This TCR derives from a human donor with COVID-19, enrolled during active disease. The donor label of this sample is uncertain. The CDR3 reads as follows: CASSPAGGGYGYTF. The sequenced DNA: TGCGCCAGCAGCCCTGCGGGGGGCGGCTATGGCTACACCTTC.